This T cell receptor beta chain emerged from a study of cytomegalovirus exposure and HLA in healthy donors. Primers included in the PCR were 60 Vbeta and 13 Jbeta primers. TCRdb's copy holds only in-frame clones and misses some; the assay was immunoSEQ multiplex PCR. The data hold about 140,000 clones, with around 77% observed a single time. A word on this clone: Its target is not known.

Study results and limitations: In a later analysis, HLA-C alleles had the fewest associated TCRs, DRB1 alleles the most.

This CDR3 region has 14 residues. Germline CDR1 MRHNA, CDR2 SNTAGT. The germline V and J ends were trimmed by 4 bases and 6 bases, with 13 bases remaining between them. Among the donors, all were healthy bone marrow donors. The gene calls are TRBV6-4 and TRBJ2-1, with a possible D match to TRBD1 (6 bases). The sequenced sample consisted of PBMCs. This clonotype was sampled from a woman aged 45-65 years in good health and CMV-seronegative. The CDR3 loop is CASSAMTGFNEQFF. The CDR3 DNA follows: TGTGCCAGCAGTGCCATGACAGGTTTCAATGAGCAGTTCTTC.